The rows below give T cell receptor beta chains drawn from one sample of a study of OX40 agonist ivuxolimab in advanced cancers. The repertoire was sequenced with immunoSEQ multiplex PCR; TCRdb's copy has only in-frame clones and lacks some. In the table there are 52,000 or so clones, approximately 87% of which are singletons. Sequencing used CD4+ or CD8+ T cells sorted from blood, obtained in a trial of the OX40 agonist ivuxolimab. Source of these receptors: an adult with an advanced solid tumor such as melanoma, head and neck, liver or kidney cancer. The CDR3 runs from the conserved cysteine through the conserved F or W. Each record gives: J gene, V gene, clone size, D gene, CDR3 DNA, CDR3 protein. D genes are given only for firm matches. Clone size is not always given. Where it is, it says once, few, many or a class for expanded clones.

J: TRBJ2-2
V: TRBV5-1
size: once
D: -
DNA: TGCGCCAGCAGCCCGGACGGCGACACCGGGGAGCTGTTTTTT
CDR3: CASSPDGDTGELFF

J: TRBJ2-5
V: TRBV7-3
size: -
D: TRBD1
DNA: TGTGCCAGCAGCCCACGGACAGGGGGCAGCGAGACCCAGTACTTC
CDR3: CASSPRTGGSETQYF

J: TRBJ2-3
V: TRBV27
size: -
D: -
DNA: TGTGCCAGCAGTTCCGGGCCTACGCAGTATTTT
CDR3: CASSSGPTQYF

J: TRBJ1-6
V: TRBV28
size: -
D: -
DNA: TGTGCCAGCAAGGACGGAAGCTCCTATAATTCACCCCTCCACTTT
CDR3: CASKDGSSYNSPLHF

J: TRBJ2-2
V: TRBV5-6
size: -
D: TRBD1
DNA: TGTGCCAGCAGCTTGGTTGGACAGGGGGGAACCGGGGAGCTGTTTTTT
CDR3: CASSLVGQGGTGELFF

J: TRBJ1-2
V: TRBV18
size: once
D: TRBD1
DNA: TGTGCCAGCTCACCAACTCCGGGACAGCCCTCGGAGCATGGCTACACCTTC
CDR3: CASSPTPGQPSEHGYTF

J: TRBJ1-3
V: TRBV6-5
size: -
D: -
DNA: TGTGCCAGCAGCCTAACAGCAGGGGATGGAAACACCATATATTTT
CDR3: CASSLTAGDGNTIYF

J: TRBJ2-7
V: TRBV7-2
size: few
D: -
DNA: TGTGCCAGCAGCTTAGCAACAGAGGGAGAGACGCAGTACTTC
CDR3: CASSLATEGETQYF

J: TRBJ2-7
V: TRBV7-8
size: -
D: -
DNA: TGTGCCAGCAGCTTAGTGGGCAGCTCCTACGAGCAGTACTTC
CDR3: CASSLVGSSYEQYF

J: TRBJ2-3
V: TRBV10-3
size: -
D: TRBD2
DNA: TGTGCCGCAACCCCGGGGCGGGGGGTCTCCACAGATACGCAGTATTTT
CDR3: CAATPGRGVSTDTQYF

J: TRBJ2-5
V: TRBV7-6
size: -
D: -
DNA: TGTGCCAGCAGCTTTGGTGAGACCCAGTACTTC
CDR3: CASSFGETQYF

J: TRBJ1-5
V: TRBV5-8
size: -
D: -
DNA: TGTGCCAGCAGACCAGACAGGACCCTTAATCAGCCCCAGCATTTT
CDR3: CASRPDRTLNQPQHF

J: TRBJ1-6
V: TRBV5-1
size: -
D: TRBD1
DNA: TGCGCCAGCAGCTTGGGGGGACAGGGCGAGGTTAATTCACCCCTCCACTTT
CDR3: CASSLGGQGEVNSPLHF

J: TRBJ2-5
V: TRBV5-1
size: -
D: TRBD2
DNA: TGCGCCAGCAGCCCCGATAGCGGGGGGGCCGGGTTCGAAGAGACCCAGTACTTC
CDR3: CASSPDSGGAGFEETQYF

J: TRBJ1-2
V: TRBV4-2
size: -
D: TRBD1
DNA: TGTGCCAGCAGCCAAGGTAGAGGGGGCCGGGACGTTAACTATGGCTACACCTTC
CDR3: CASSQGRGGRDVNYGYTF

J: TRBJ1-2
V: TRBV18
size: -
D: -
DNA: TGTGCCAGCTCACCCGAGACAGGACAGTTGTATGGCTACACCTTC
CDR3: CASSPETGQLYGYTF

J: TRBJ2-2
V: TRBV7-5
size: -
D: -
DNA: TGTGCCAGAAGCAAAAGTCGGGGGGGGGCGGCCGGGGAGCTGTTTTTT
CDR3: CARSKSRGGAAGELFF

J: TRBJ2-5
V: TRBV6-5
size: -
D: -
DNA: TGTGCCAGCAGTCGTTCGCCAACTTATGAAGAGACCCAGTACTTC
CDR3: CASSRSPTYEETQYF

J: TRBJ1-4
V: TRBV6-5
size: -
D: -
DNA: TGTGCCAGCAGTTACGACAGACTAGTTGAAAAACTGTTTTTT
CDR3: CASSYDRLVEKLFF

J: TRBJ2-7
V: TRBV6-1
size: -
D: -
DNA: TGTGCCAGCGTGAGGGCGGAAGTTTTCTTC
CDR3: CASVRAEVFF

J: TRBJ2-7
V: TRBV5-1
size: few
D: TRBD1
DNA: TGCGCCAGCAGCCGCGGACAGGGTCTCTACGAGCAGTACTTC
CDR3: CASSRGQGLYEQYF

J: TRBJ2-5
V: TRBV7-9
size: -
D: -
DNA: TGTGCCAGCAGCTTATCTCACCAAGAGACCCAGTACTTC
CDR3: CASSLSHQETQYF

J: TRBJ1-5
V: TRBV28
size: -
D: TRBD1
DNA: TGTGCCAGCAGTTCAGGACAGGGAAGCAATCAGCCCCAGCATTTT
CDR3: CASSSGQGSNQPQHF

J: TRBJ1-4
V: TRBV27
size: -
D: TRBD1
DNA: TGTGCCAGCAGTTTTTCTGGACAGGGTATTAGAAAACTGTTTTTT
CDR3: CASSFSGQGIRKLFF

J: TRBJ1-5
V: TRBV9
size: -
D: -
DNA: TGTGCCAGCAGCGTAGGGACAGATCAGCCCCAGCATTTT
CDR3: CASSVGTDQPQHF

J: TRBJ2-7
V: TRBV27
size: -
D: -
DNA: TGTGCCCGCCACTACGAGCAGTACTTC
CDR3: CARHYEQYF

J: TRBJ2-5
V: TRBV7-9
size: -
D: -
DNA: TGTGCCAGCAGCTTTGGAGGGACAGTGTACCAAGAGACCCAGTACTTC
CDR3: CASSFGGTVYQETQYF